This TCR beta chain was retrieved from a study of cytomegalovirus exposure and HLA in healthy donors. With 60 Vbeta and 13 Jbeta primers, the PCR was carried out. Produced via immunoSEQ multiplex PCR; TCRdb's table is partial and in-frame only. Across fewer than 100,000 clones, the top ten clones capture 0.5% to 0.65% of the sample. The CDR3 extends over 15 amino acids. Germline CDR1 is SGHVS and CDR2 is FQNEAQ. V lost 5 bases and J 4 bases, leaving 17 bases between the germline ends. Points from the study as a whole: After further analysis at a later stage, 15,000 to 20,000 TCR beta sequences were associated with HLA alleles at 0.05 false discovery rate. Clonal expansion was found to be greater in HLA-associated TCR beta chains than in equally common others in a later analysis.

As to this clone: Antigen specificity is unknown.

The receptor comes from a man aged 50 or older in good health and CMV-seronegative. V and J are TRBV7-8 and TRBJ1-1, with a weak D call TRBD1 (6 bases). What was sequenced was PBMCs. CDR3 in DNA: TGTGCCAGCAGCCCTGCCAGGGGAGGGACCACTGAAGCTTTCTTT. Translating gives CASSPARGGTTEAFF.